This TCR beta chain was profiled in a study of CD8+CD57+ T cells in acquired aplastic anemia. Profiling that covered TCR beta VDJ and CDR3 relied on genomic DNA as its template. TCRdb reprocessed the reads via MiXCR and lists one record per CDR3 protein. The profile shows approximately 32,000 distinct CDR3 sequences, 75% to 85% of them singletons. This clonotype was observed many times. Germline CDR1 LGHDT, CDR2 YNNKEL (reference sequence). V gave up 4 bases and J gave up 0 bases, with 10 bases separating them. The CDR3 totals 15 residues. This TCR was sampled from a human donor in good health, serving as a control. The V and J genes are TRBV3-1 and TRBJ1-5, with D perhaps TRBD1 (5 bases). Sequenced material: sorted CD4+, CD8+, or CD8+CD57+ T cells (not recorded which) from PBMCs. The DNA for the CDR3 is TGTGCCAGCAGCCCGCAGGGTGGTAGCAATCAGCCCCAGCATTTT. Its translation is CASSPQGGSNQPQHF.